Sequencing of this TCR beta chain was carried out in a study of Ad26.COV2.S vaccination and SARS-CoV-2 variants. Study details: COV1001, an Ad26.COV2.S trial, supplied this vaccine-arm donor. Study-wide results and caveats: Those who received vaccine or placebo ended up with similar non-spike TCR breadth. Possibly, TCR breadth and depth analyses underestimated total T cell responses.

Treatment: around 19 received Ad26.COV2.S at low or high dose, single or two shots; about 5 received placebo; per-sample allocation not given. After the first vaccine or placebo injection, samples were drawn on day 63. Turning to this clone: Its antigen is still unknown.

The assay was immunoSEQ multiplex PCR, and TCRdb's table has in-frame clones only and misses some. Here the sample spans over 400,000 clones, around 92% being singletons. Germline-derived CDR1 and CDR2 are SGHTS and YDEGEE. With 4 bases removed from V and 2 bases from J, the gap between germline ends came to 19 bases. This CDR3 comprises 16 residues. This specimen was peripheral blood, taken in a trial of Ad26.COV2.S vaccine versus placebo. The V gene is TRBV5-8, the J gene TRBJ2-7, with D tentatively TRBD1 (6 bases). The receptor was isolated from a person between 18 and 65 years old who received the Ad26.COV2.S COVID-19 vaccine or a placebo. The chain's CDR3 is CASSRKTGRIAYEQYF. The CDR3 coding sequence is TGTGCCAGCAGCAGAAAAACAGGGAGAATAGCCTACGAGCAGTACTTC. The full variable domain, with the rest looked up from reference TRBV5-8 and TRBJ2-7, is EAGVTQSPTHLIKTRGQQATLRCSPISGHTSVYWYQQALGLGLQFLLWYDEGEERNRGNFPPRFSGRQFPNYSSELNVNALELEDSALYLCASSRKTGRIAYEQYFGPGTRLTVT.